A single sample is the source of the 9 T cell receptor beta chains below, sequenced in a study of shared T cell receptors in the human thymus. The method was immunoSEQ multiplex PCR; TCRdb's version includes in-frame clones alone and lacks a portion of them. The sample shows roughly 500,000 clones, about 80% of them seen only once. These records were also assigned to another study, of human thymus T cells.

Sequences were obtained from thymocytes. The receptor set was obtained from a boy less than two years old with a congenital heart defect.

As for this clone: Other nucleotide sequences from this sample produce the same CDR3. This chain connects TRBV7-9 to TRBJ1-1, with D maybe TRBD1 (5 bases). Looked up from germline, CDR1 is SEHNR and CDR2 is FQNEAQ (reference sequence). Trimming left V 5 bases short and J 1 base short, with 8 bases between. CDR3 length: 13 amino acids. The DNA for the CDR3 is TGTGCCAGCAGCCTAACAGGGAACACTGAAGCTTTCTTT. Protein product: CASSLTGNTEAFF.

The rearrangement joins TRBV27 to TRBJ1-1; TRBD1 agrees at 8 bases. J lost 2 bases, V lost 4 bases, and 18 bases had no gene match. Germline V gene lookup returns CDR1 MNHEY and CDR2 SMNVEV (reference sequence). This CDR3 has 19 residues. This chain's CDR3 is CASSSIPADPGQENTEAFF. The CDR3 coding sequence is TGTGCCAGCAGTTCTATACCCGCAGATCCGGGACAGGAAAACACTGAAGCTTTCTTT.

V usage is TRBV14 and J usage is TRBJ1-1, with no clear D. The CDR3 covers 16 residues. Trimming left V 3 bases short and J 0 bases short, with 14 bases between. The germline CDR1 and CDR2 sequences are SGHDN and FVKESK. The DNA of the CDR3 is TGTGCCAGCAGCCACCCCGGGGTTCTCTTGAACACTGAAGCTTTCTTT. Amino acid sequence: CASSHPGVLLNTEAFF.

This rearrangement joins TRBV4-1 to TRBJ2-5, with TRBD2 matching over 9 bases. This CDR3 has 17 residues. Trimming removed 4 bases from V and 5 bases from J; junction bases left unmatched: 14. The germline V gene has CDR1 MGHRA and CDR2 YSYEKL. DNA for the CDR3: TGCGCCAGCAGCCTTTCGGCGGGAGGGGCCCGCGGTGAGACCCAGTACTTC. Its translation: CASSLSAGGARGETQYF.

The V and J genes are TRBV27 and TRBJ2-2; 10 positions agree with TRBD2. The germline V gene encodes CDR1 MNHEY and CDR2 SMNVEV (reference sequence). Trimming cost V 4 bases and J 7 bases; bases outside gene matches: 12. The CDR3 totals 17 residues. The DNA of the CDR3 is TGTGCCAGCAGTTCCCGGGTAGCGGGAGGAATGGGCGGGGAGCTGTTTTTT. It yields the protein CASSSRVAGGMGGELFF.

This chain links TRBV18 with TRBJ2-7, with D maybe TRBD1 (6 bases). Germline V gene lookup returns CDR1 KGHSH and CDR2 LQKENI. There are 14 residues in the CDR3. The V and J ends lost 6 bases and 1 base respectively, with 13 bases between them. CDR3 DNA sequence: TGTGCCAGCTCGCAGAAGACAGGATCCTACGAGCAGTACTTC. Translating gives CASSQKTGSYEQYF.

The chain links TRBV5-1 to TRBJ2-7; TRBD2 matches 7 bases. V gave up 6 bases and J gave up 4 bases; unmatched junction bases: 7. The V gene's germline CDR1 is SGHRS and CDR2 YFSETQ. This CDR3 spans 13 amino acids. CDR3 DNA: TGCGCCAGCACCTGGGAGGGAAGGTACGAGCAGTACTTC. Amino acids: CASTWEGRYEQYF.

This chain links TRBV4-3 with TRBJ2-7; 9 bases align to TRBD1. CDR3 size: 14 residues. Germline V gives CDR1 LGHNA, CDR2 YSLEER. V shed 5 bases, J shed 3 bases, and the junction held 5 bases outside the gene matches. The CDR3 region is CASSTRQGDYEQYF. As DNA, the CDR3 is TGCGCCAGCAGCACCCGACAGGGGGACTACGAGCAGTACTTC.

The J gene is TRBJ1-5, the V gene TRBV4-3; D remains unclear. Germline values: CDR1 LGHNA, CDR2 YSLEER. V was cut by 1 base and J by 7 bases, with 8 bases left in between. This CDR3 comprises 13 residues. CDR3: CASSQGIRQPQHF. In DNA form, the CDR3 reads TGCGCCAGCAGCCAAGGCATCAGACAGCCCCAGCATTTT.